This T cell receptor beta chain was sequenced in a study of blood T cell repertoires in COVID-19. On the study more broadly: The United States, Italy and Spain supplied acute and convalescent COVID-19 samples. Nucleic acid was either cDNA or gDNA, and it came from T cells, B-cell-depleted T cells, or PBMCs.

In the source study's methods: Quantification of nucleated cells was approximated via reference gene primer amplification. TCRdb keeps only in-frame clones here, not all; method: immunoSEQ multiplex PCR. V and J calls and clone size are given by that table; D and trimming were obtained from the DNA. This table has fewer than 10,000 clones, roughly four fifths appearing once. The table lists this clone with a count of one. Per germline, CDR1 SGHNT and CDR2 YENEEA. CDR3 length: 16 residues. Germline trimming cut 5 bases from V and 0 bases from J; bases unmatched to any gene: 5. Sequences were obtained from peripheral blood. This sequence was found in a human donor in a cohort sampled during active COVID-19. The rearrangement joins TRBV11-3 to TRBJ2-1; 9 bases are a match to TRBD2. DNA for the CDR3: TGTGCCAGCAGCATTAGCGGGAGCGGCTCCTACAATGAGCAGTTCTTC. This sequence encodes CASSISGSGSYNEQFF.